These 28 T cell receptor beta chains were sequenced from one sample in a study of follicular helper T cells after annual influenza vaccination. The data were produced by immunoSEQ multiplex PCR, yet TCRdb's version contains in-frame clones alone and is incomplete. The sample has about 720 clones, roughly two thirds seen once. Documented time point: 2013-2014 season, 7 days after vaccination. Source: CXCR5+ CD38+ circulating T follicular helper cells from blood, taken 7 days after influenza vaccination. Subset meaning: circulating Tfh, non-naive CD4+CXCR5+PD-1+ (ICOS+CD38+ or ICOS-CD38-). The receptors were gathered from an adult who received the influenza vaccine.

The chain combines TRBV28 with TRBJ1-2; the D is unclear. The CDR3 loop spans 13 amino acids. From germline, CDR1 is MDHEN and CDR2 SYDVKM. V was shortened by 6 bases and J by 5 bases, with 13 bases between the two germline ends. CDR3 amino acids: CASSPVGRYGYTF. CDR3 coding DNA: TGTGCCAGCAGCCCCGTGGGGAGGTATGGCTACACCTTC.

The chain links TRBV7-2 to TRBJ1-3, with D unresolved. The CDR3 runs to 14 residues. The V and J ends lost 2 bases and 0 bases respectively, with 5 bases between them. CDR1 is SGHTA, CDR2 FQGNSA, per germline. Written as DNA, the CDR3 is TGTGCCAGCAGCTTATCCTACTCTGGAAACACCATATATTTT. It specifies CASSLSYSGNTIYF.

The rearrangement uses TRBV28 and TRBJ1-2; the D is unclear. Germline V CDR1 and CDR2: MDHEN, SYDVKM. This CDR3 is built from 14 residues. The ends were cut back, 5 bases at V and 1 base at J, with 11 bases in the middle. CDR3 DNA: TGTGCCAGCAGTCAGGTGGCGAATAACTATGGCTACACCTTC. This codes for CASSQVANNYGYTF.

In its sample, this clone was seen a few times. This rearrangement joins TRBV5-1 to TRBJ2-5; tentatively, D is TRBD2 (6 bases). Looked up from germline, CDR1 is SGHRS and CDR2 is YFSETQ. The V end lost 7 bases, the J end lost 5 bases, and 21 bases lay between the germline ends. The CDR3 runs to 15 residues. The CDR3 DNA reads TGCGCCAGCTCTAATTTGCCGGGAGAAGGGGAGACCCAGTACTTC. Amino acid sequence: CASSNLPGEGETQYF.

This clone was counted a few times. The chain recombines TRBV12-5 with TRBJ1-2; 10 nucleotides match TRBD1. Germline V gene sequence: CDR1 LGHNT, CDR2 FRNRAP. Trimming removed 1 base from V and 4 bases from J; junction bases left unmatched: 9. The CDR3 covers 17 residues. The CDR3 here is CASGLGRGQGSAYGYTF. The CDR3 DNA reads as TGTGCTAGTGGTTTGGGCCGGGGACAGGGGAGTGCCTATGGCTACACCTTC.

This clone appeared a few times. The chain is built from TRBV30 and TRBJ1-5; TRBD1 aligns across 10 bases. The CDR3 runs 15 residues. Germline V gene lookup returns CDR1 GTSNPN and CDR2 SVGIG (reference sequence). Unmatched junction bases numbered 3, after V lost 0 bases and J lost 4 bases. DNA for the CDR3: TGTGCCTGGAGTGTAGGGGGACAGGGGAATCAGCCCCAGCATTTT. Residues: CAWSVGGQGNQPQHF.

V gene TRBV5-1 combines with J gene TRBJ2-6; no clear D. V lost 0 bases and J lost 0, with 10 bases in between. The CDR3 extends over 17 amino acids. Germline V gene lookup returns CDR1 SGHRS and CDR2 YFSETQ. The CDR3 nucleotides read TGCGCCAGCAGCTTGGCACCCCAAAACTCTGGGGCCAACGTCCTGACTTTC. As protein: CASSLAPQNSGANVLTF.

The chain is built from TRBV10-3 and TRBJ2-7, with TRBD2 matching over 8 bases. This CDR3 region has 16 residues. Losses at the gene ends were 0 bases for V and 2 bases for J; bases not matched to a gene: 6. Germline V CDR1 and CDR2: ENHRY, SYGVKD. The CDR3 loop reads CAISESLTSDTYEQYF. The CDR3 region has the DNA TGTGCCATCAGTGAGTCGTTGACTAGCGATACCTACGAGCAGTACTTC.

There are a few counts of this clone. This chain connects TRBV6-6 to TRBJ2-7; 8 bases match TRBD2. This CDR3 contains 14 residues. Germline lookup yields CDR1 MNHNY and CDR2 SVGAGI (reference sequence). V shed 4 bases and J 5 bases; nucleotides not matched to a gene: 7. CDR3 in DNA: TGTGCCAGCAGTTTTCCGGGGGGGTCCGACGAGCAGTACTTC. Protein sequence: CASSFPGGSDEQYF.

This clone has a single count. J is TRBJ2-2 and V is TRBV7-6; D gene uncertain. CDR3 length: 14 residues. V was trimmed by 2 bases and J by 5 bases, leaving 9 bases between them. Germline CDR1 and CDR2: SGHVS and FNYEAQ. CDR3 residues: CASSLSARTGELFF. The CDR3 coding sequence is TGTGCCAGCAGCTTATCGGCTAGGACCGGGGAGCTGTTTTTT.

This clone was found a few times. The chain joins TRBV7-9 to TRBJ2-7, with TRBD1 matching 7 bases. The CDR3 is 14 residues long. The germline V gene encodes CDR1 SEHNR and CDR2 FQNEAQ (reference sequence). V lost 5 bases to trimming and J lost 7 bases; unmatched junction nucleotides: 11. CDR3 amino acids: CASSPGTVSLEQYF. The CDR3 nucleotides are TGTGCCAGCAGCCCCGGGACAGTTTCTTTGGAGCAGTACTTC.

CDR3 DNA sequence: TGTGCCAGCAGCCGACTGCCAATAGCGGGAGGGACCCTAGCCAAAAACATTCAGTACTTC. Encoded protein: CASSRLPIAGGTLAKNIQYF. This chain uses TRBV28 with TRBJ2-4; TRBD2 matches at 11 bases. Germline V CDR1 and CDR2: MDHEN, SYDVKM. This CDR3 has 20 residues. V shed 6 bases and J 0 bases; nucleotides not matched to a gene: 16.

In this sample, this clone turned up a few times. This chain links TRBV27 with TRBJ2-1; D uncertain. The CDR3 runs 15 residues. Germline V CDR1 and CDR2: MNHEY, SMNVEV (reference sequence). V shed 8 bases and J shed 1 base, with 15 bases lying between them. This CDR3 reads CASSPDWGSYNEQFF. The CDR3 nucleotides read TGTGCCAGCTCCCCAGACTGGGGTTCCTACAATGAGCAGTTCTTC.

This chain connects TRBV18 to TRBJ1-3; D is ambiguous. The CDR3 loop spans 16 amino acids. V dropped 2 bases and J dropped 0 bases, with 11 bases sitting between them. In germline, CDR1 is KGHSH, CDR2 LQKENI. This chain's CDR3 is CASSPYDGTSGNTIYF. CDR3 nucleotides: TGTGCCAGCTCACCATACGACGGAACCTCTGGAAACACCATATATTTT.

In its sample, this clone was seen a few times. DNA of the CDR3: TGTGCCAGCAGTTTCTATTTGAGTAGCAATCAGCCCCAGCATTTT. This translates into CASSFYLSSNQPQHF. V and J are TRBV5-8 and TRBJ1-5; D gene uncertain. The V gene lost 5 bases and the J gene lost 0 bases, with 12 bases spanning the gap. CDR3 size: 15 residues. Germline V CDR1 and CDR2: SGHTS, YDEGEE. Together with reference TRBV5-8 and TRBJ1-5, the CDR3 gives the full variable domain: EAGVTQSPTHLIKTRGQQATLRCSPISGHTSVYWYQQALGLGLQFLLWYDEGEERNRGNFPPRFSGRQFPNYSSELNVNALELEDSALYLCASSFYLSSNQPQHFGDGTRLSIL.

This chain joins TRBV30 and TRBJ1-2; 9 bases align to TRBD1. CDR3 length equals 14 residues. V was clipped by 3 bases and J by 1 base; unmatched bases: 3. CDR1 is GTSNPN, CDR2 SVGIG, per germline (reference sequence). CDR3 nucleotide sequence: TGTGCCTGGAGGGCGGACAGGGGTAACTATGGCTACACCTTC. It yields the protein CAWRADRGNYGYTF.

V and J are TRBV29-1 and TRBJ1-2; 9 bases are a match to TRBD1. The CDR3 loop spans 13 amino acids. V shed 5 bases, J shed 4 bases, and the junction held 5 bases outside the gene matches. Germline V gene lookup returns CDR1 SQVTM and CDR2 ANQGSEA. The CDR3 protein is CSVRQGVVYGYTF. CDR3 coding DNA: TGCAGCGTTAGACAGGGGGTGGTCTATGGCTACACCTTC. Full variable domain (missing parts from reference TRBV29-1 and TRBJ1-2): SAVISQKPSRDICQRGTSLTIQCQVDSQVTMMFWYRQQPGQSLTLIATANQGSEATYESGFVIDKFPISRPNLTFSTLTVSNMSPEDSSIYLCSVRQGVVYGYTFGSGTRLTVV.

The chain couples TRBV6-1 to TRBJ1-6; D is ambiguous. CDR1 and CDR2 (germline): MNHNS, SASEGT. This CDR3 is built from 13 residues. V shed 3 bases and J shed 9 bases, with 9 bases lying between them. CDR3 DNA sequence: TGTGCCAGCAGTGATGTATGGGGTTCACCCCTCCACTTT. This gives the protein CASSDVWGSPLHF.

The CDR3 nucleotides read TGTGCCAGCACCTCATTCTCCGGGCAGGGATTTGAAAAACTGTTTTTT. Its translation: CASTSFSGQGFEKLFF. The chain employs TRBV28 and TRBJ1-4; weak D call: TRBD1 (5 bases). The CDR3 contains 16 residues. The V gene lost 7 bases and the J gene lost 7 bases, with 22 bases spanning the gap. Germline V gene sequence: CDR1 MDHEN, CDR2 SYDVKM. Full variable domain (rest looked up from reference TRBV28 and TRBJ1-4): DVKVTQSSRYLVKRTGEKVFLECVQDMDHENMFWYRQDPGLGLRLIYFSYDVKMKEKGDIPEGYSVSREKKERFSLILESASTNQTSMYLCASTSFSGQGFEKLFFGSGTQLSVL.

The gene calls are TRBV6-5 and TRBJ2-7; 8 bases line up with TRBD1. The J segment lost 0 bases and the V segment lost 8 bases, leaving 6 bases of the junction unmatched. Germline V gene lookup returns CDR1 MNHEY and CDR2 SVGAGI. This CDR3 comprises 14 residues. DNA of the CDR3: TGTGCCAGCGGCGGGACAGGACCCTCCTACGAGCAGTACTTC. Amino acid sequence: CASGGTGPSYEQYF.

This chain joins TRBV28 and TRBJ2-1, with TRBD2 identical over 8 bases. CDR1 and CDR2 (germline): MDHEN, SYDVKM. This CDR3 contains 16 residues. V was pared by 5 bases and J by 4 bases, with 10 bases of the junction left unmatched. The CDR3 protein is CASSTQRGGFYNEQFF. In nucleotides, the CDR3 is TGTGCCAGCAGTACCCAACGGGGGGGGTTTTACAATGAGCAGTTCTTC.

V usage is TRBV6-1 and J usage is TRBJ1-6; 9 nucleotides match TRBD1. CDR1 and CDR2 (germline): MNHNS, SASEGT. This CDR3 has 14 residues. V gave up 6 bases and J gave up 7 bases; unmatched junction bases: 4. This CDR3 is CASRPDRGNSPLHF. In DNA form, the CDR3 reads TGTGCCAGCAGACCCGACAGGGGGAATTCACCCCTCCACTTT.

This clone appeared once. This sequence joins TRBV6-6 and TRBJ2-3; either TRBD1 or TRBD2 may fit D (5 bases each). Germline V gene data show CDR1 as MNHNY and CDR2 as SVGAGI (reference sequence). The germline V and J ends were trimmed by 0 bases and 5 bases, with 6 bases remaining between them. The CDR3 loop spans 13 amino acids. The CDR3 DNA sequence: TGTGCCAGCAGTTACTCGGGGGTAGATACGCAGTATTTT. Amino acids: CASSYSGVDTQYF.

This sequence joins TRBV7-6 and TRBJ2-3; D uncertain. The CDR3 contains 13 residues. The V and J ends lost 5 bases and 2 bases respectively, with 8 bases between them. CDR1 is SGHVS and CDR2 is FNYEAQ in the germline V gene. The CDR3 sequence is CASSPSHTDTQYF. The CDR3, as DNA: TGTGCCAGCAGCCCCAGCCACACAGATACGCAGTATTTT.

V and J are TRBV6-5 and TRBJ2-7, with D perhaps matching TRBD2 (6 bases). CDR3 size: 14 residues. In germline, CDR1 is MNHEY, CDR2 SVGAGI. V was shortened by 7 bases and J by 6 bases, with 19 bases between the two germline ends. CDR3 loop: CASTRTGVLGEQYF. CDR3 nucleotide sequence: TGTGCCAGCACCAGGACGGGGGTGCTAGGCGAGCAGTACTTC.

This CDR3 is CAWSEDRALYF. In nucleotides, the CDR3 is TGTGCCTGGAGCGAAGACAGGGCCCTATATTTT. The chain recombines TRBV30 with TRBJ1-3; 7 bases fit TRBD1. Trimming at V came to 3 bases and at J to 14 bases, leaving 7 bases not matched to a gene. Germline values: CDR1 GTSNPN, CDR2 SVGIG (reference sequence). The CDR3 sequence is 11 residues long.

In its sample, this clone was seen a few times. The chain recombines TRBV10-3 with TRBJ2-3; 9 nucleotides align to TRBD1. The CDR3 length is 17 residues. The V and J ends lost 4 bases and 2 bases, in that order; junction bases with no gene match: 10. Germline V gives CDR1 ENHRY, CDR2 SYGVKD. CDR3 in amino acids: CAISADRGSRDTDTQYF. The CDR3 nucleotides are TGTGCCATCAGTGCGGACAGGGGCTCCCGTGACACAGATACGCAGTATTTT.

This chain links TRBV11-2 with TRBJ1-1; a weak D match, TRBD1 (5 bases). This CDR3 has 15 amino acids. Trimming removed 5 bases at V and 3 bases at J, with 16 bases between. Germline V gene data show CDR1 as SGHAT and CDR2 as FQNNGV. The CDR3 DNA reads TGTGCCAGCAGCCAAGTCGGGGGTTGGGACACTGAAGCTTTCTTT. Translated: CASSQVGGWDTEAFF. Complete variable domain (other parts from reference TRBV11-2 and TRBJ1-1): EAGVAQSPRYKIIEKRQSVAFWCNPISGHATLYWYQQILGQGPKLLIQFQNNGVVDDSQLPKDRFSAERLKGVDSTLKIQPAKLEDSAVYLCASSQVGGWDTEAFFGQGTRLTVV.